This is a list of T cell receptor beta chains from one sample in a study of blood T cell repertoires in COVID-19. Libraries were prepared by immunoSEQ multiplex PCR; TCRdb keeps only in-frame clonotypes and omits some of them. The profile shows fewer than 200,000 clones, more than 65% of them singletons. Sequencing was performed on peripheral blood. Source of these receptors: a man aged 70-80 years with active or convalescent COVID-19. CDR3s include the opening cysteine and the closing phenylalanine or tryptophan. The order of the fields is J gene, D gene, V gene, clone size, CDR3 protein, CDR3 DNA. D genes are given only for firm matches. Only part of the rows carry a size: once, few, many, or a class if the clone is expanded.

TRBJ1-3	NA	TRBV3-1/TRBV3-2	few	CASSQALGEGSSGNTIYF	TGTGCCAGCAGCCAAGCTCTGGGGGAGGGCTCTTCTGGAAACACCATATATTTT
TRBJ1-2	NA	TRBV5-6	NA	CASSSQGLGYTF	TGTGCCAGCAGCTCCCAGGGGCTCGGCTACACCTTC
TRBJ2-5	NA	TRBV4-3	NA	CASSLARGVQETQYF	TGCGCCAGCAGCCTAGCGAGAGGCGTCCAAGAGACCCAGTACTTC
TRBJ2-5	NA	TRBV5-1	NA	CASSETDNQETQYF	TGCGCCAGCAGCGAGACAGACAACCAAGAGACCCAGTACTTC
TRBJ1-6	NA	TRBV30	NA	CAWSFHRGGYSPLHF	TGTGCCTGGAGTTTCCATCGGGGTGGATACTCACCCCTCCACTTT
TRBJ2-5	NA	TRBV3-1/TRBV3-2	NA	CASSQDLRDSPDF	TGTGCCAGCAGCCAAGACCTCCGGGACTCCCCGGACTTC
TRBJ2-7	TRBD2	TRBV27	once	CASSPAGGESYEQYF	TGTGCCAGCAGTCCCGCGGGGGGGGAATCCTACGAGCAGTACTTC
TRBJ2-2	TRBD1	TRBV2	once	CASSDRGDTGELFF	TGTGCCAGCAGCGACAGGGGGGACACCGGGGAGCTGTTTTTT
TRBJ2-3	TRBD2	TRBV10-1	NA	CASSEMASGGGDTQYF	TGCGCCAGCAGTGAGATGGCTAGCGGGGGTGGAGATACGCAGTATTTT
TRBJ2-2	TRBD2	TRBV18	NA	CASSSADGGSGIGELFF	TGTGCCAGCTCCTCCGCGGACGGCGGGAGCGGGATCGGGGAGCTGTTTTTT
TRBJ2-1	TRBD1	TRBV19	NA	CASNDGTGFYNEQFF	TGTGCCAGTAATGATGGGACAGGGTTTTACAATGAGCAGTTCTTC
TRBJ2-2	NA	TRBV12-5	NA	CASGPQGYTGELFF	TGTGCTAGTGGCCCCCAGGGGTACACCGGGGAGCTGTTTTTT
TRBJ1-5	NA	TRBV2	NA	CASSVPGLLHSNQPQHF	TGTGCCAGCAGTGTCCCGGGACTCCTACATAGCAATCAGCCCCAGCATTTT
TRBJ1-1	NA	TRBV25-1	NA	CASSIQGSTEAFF	TGTGCCAGCAGTATCCAGGGGAGCACTGAAGCTTTCTTT
TRBJ2-3	TRBD2	TRBV6-5	few	CASSYSAGGPPDTQYF	TGTGCCAGCAGTTACTCGGCGGGAGGGCCGCCAGATACGCAGTATTTT
TRBJ2-2	TRBD1	TRBV9	NA	CASSMRTGPNTGELFF	TGTGCCAGCAGCATGCGGACAGGTCCGAACACCGGGGAGCTGTTTTTT
TRBJ2-3	NA	TRBV24-1	NA	CATSDSGTPTDTQYF	TGTGCCACCAGTGATTCGGGGACACCCACAGATACGCAGTATTTT
TRBJ1-1	TRBD1	TRBV2	few	CASRYLTGGGGTEAFF	TGTGCCAGCCGTTATCTTACAGGGGGCGGTGGGACTGAAGCTTTCTTT
TRBJ2-4	TRBD1	TRBV6-5	NA	CASSSRTGGTNIQYF	TGTGCCAGCAGCTCGCGGACAGGGGGCACGAACATTCAGTACTTC
TRBJ1-6	NA	TRBV30	NA	CAWSVDRFSSYNSPLHF	TGTGCCTGGAGTGTAGACAGGTTCAGCTCCTATAATTCACCCCTCCACTTT
TRBJ2-7	NA	TRBV5-1	few	CASSFGDSSYEQYF	TGCGCCAGCAGCTTTGGCGACAGCTCCTACGAGCAGTACTTC
TRBJ1-2	TRBD1	TRBV5-1	NA	CASSQGQGGQSSGYTF	TGCGCCAGCAGCCAGGGACAGGGTGGGCAATCCTCTGGCTACACCTTC
TRBJ1-5	NA	TRBV7-2	NA	CASRGGGYQPQHF	TGTGCCAGCAGAGGCGGGGGGTATCAGCCCCAGCATTTT
TRBJ2-3	TRBD2	TRBV5-6	NA	CASSFRLAGGRGTDTQYF	TGTGCCAGCAGCTTTCGACTAGCGGGGGGGCGGGGCACAGATACGCAGTATTTT
TRBJ2-2	TRBD2	TRBV15	NA	CATSRDVLATGELFF	TGTGCCACCAGCAGAGACGTACTAGCGACCGGGGAGCTGTTTTTT
TRBJ2-2	NA	TRBV29-1	NA	CSVVPGRNTGELFF	TGCAGCGTTGTACCGGGGAGGAACACCGGGGAGCTGTTTTTT
TRBJ2-2	TRBD2	TRBV30	NA	CAWSVLAGAGELFF	TGTGCCTGGAGTGTACTCGCGGGAGCCGGGGAGCTGTTTTTT
TRBJ1-2	TRBD1	TRBV6-5	NA	CASSRDSGYGYTF	TGTGCCAGCAGTCGGGACAGCGGCTATGGCTACACCTTC
TRBJ2-1	TRBD1	TRBV28	NA	CASRGGGTGSYNEQFF	TGTGCCAGCAGGGGTGGCGGGACAGGCTCCTACAATGAGCAGTTCTTC
TRBJ1-5	TRBD1	TRBV5-1	few	CASSPGQGGNQPQHF	TGCGCCAGCAGCCCGGGACAGGGGGGCAATCAGCCCCAGCATTTT
TRBJ1-5	TRBD1	TRBV15	NA	CATETGQGKVRGQPQHF	TGTGCCACGGAGACAGGACAGGGGAAAGTAAGGGGTCAGCCCCAGCATTTT
TRBJ2-1	NA	TRBV7-3	NA	CASSFRGSEQFF	TGTGCCAGCAGCTTCCGTGGCTCTGAGCAGTTCTTC
TRBJ2-2	NA	TRBV4-3	NA	CASSQLSGTGELFF	TGCGCCAGCAGCCAACTGTCGGGCACCGGGGAGCTGTTTTTT
TRBJ1-5	NA	TRBV18	NA	CASSPQGSSNQPQHF	TGTGCCAGCTCACCTCAGGGATCGAGCAATCAGCCCCAGCATTTT
TRBJ1-1	TRBD1	TRBV7-2	NA	CASSPAGQVAFF	TGTGCCAGCAGCCCCGCGGGACAGGTAGCTTTCTTT
TRBJ1-2	NA	TRBV6-5	once	CASSYSWTANYGYTF	TGTGCCAGCAGTTATTCGTGGACAGCTAACTATGGCTACACCTTC
TRBJ1-1	NA	TRBV11-2	NA	CASSPSAGNTEAFF	TGTGCCAGCAGCCCCTCGGCAGGGAACACTGAAGCTTTCTTT
TRBJ1-2	TRBD1	TRBV13	NA	CASSLGRGQPDDYGYTF	TGTGCCAGCAGCTTAGGCCGGGGACAGCCCGACGACTATGGCTACACCTTC
TRBJ1-1	NA	TRBV19	NA	CASREGRTEAFF	TGTGCCAGTAGGGAGGGGCGGACTGAAGCTTTCTTT
TRBJ2-1	TRBD2	TRBV18	NA	CASSPPGLAGVYNEQFF	TGTGCCAGCTCACCACCGGGACTAGCGGGAGTCTACAATGAGCAGTTCTTC
TRBJ2-1	TRBD2	TRBV7-2	NA	CASSLFSLAGGNEQFF	TGTGCCAGCAGCTTATTTAGTCTAGCGGGAGGCAATGAGCAGTTCTTC
TRBJ1-2	NA	TRBV5-4	NA	CASSLEGEYGYTF	TGTGCCAGCAGCTTGGAGGGGGAATATGGCTACACCTTC
TRBJ1-1	NA	TRBV9	once	CASTQGMNTEAFF	TGTGCCAGCACCCAGGGTATGAACACTGAAGCTTTCTTT
TRBJ1-2	NA	TRBV2	NA	CASSVQNYGYTF	TGTGCCAGCAGTGTTCAGAACTATGGCTACACCTTC
TRBJ2-5	TRBD1	TRBV6-5	NA	CASSLNRDRKETQYF	TGTGCCAGCAGTCTTAACCGGGACAGGAAAGAGACCCAGTACTTC
TRBJ2-5	NA	TRBV6-6	NA	CASSWAGDNQETQYF	TGTGCCAGCAGTTGGGCAGGGGACAACCAAGAGACCCAGTACTTC
TRBJ2-7	NA	TRBV5-5	NA	CASSLWVESYEQYF	TGTGCCAGCAGCTTGTGGGTGGAGTCCTACGAGCAGTACTTC
TRBJ2-1	TRBD2	TRBV7-3	NA	CASSMTSGRASEQFF	TGTGCCAGCAGCATGACTAGCGGGAGGGCCAGTGAGCAGTTCTTC
TRBJ1-5	TRBD1	TRBV2	NA	CASSERGRGPQPQHF	TGTGCCAGCAGTGAAAGGGGCAGGGGGCCTCAGCCCCAGCATTTT
TRBJ1-4	NA	TRBV4-1	once	CASSQDGGGTNEKLFF	TGCGCCAGCAGCCAAGATGGGGGGGGGACTAATGAAAAACTGTTTTTT
TRBJ2-2	TRBD2	TRBV24-1	NA	CATSDFLASGGLTGELFF	TGTGCCACCAGTGATTTCCTGGCTAGCGGGGGGCTCACCGGGGAGCTGTTTTTT
TRBJ1-5	NA	TRBV2	NA	CASRVDTYQPQHF	TGTGCCAGCAGAGTGGACACTTATCAGCCCCAGCATTTT
TRBJ2-3	TRBD1	TRBV7-3	NA	CASSPKPGTGGRDTQYF	TGTGCCAGCAGCCCCAAACCCGGGACAGGGGGTAGAGATACGCAGTATTTT